These 21 T cell receptor beta chains share one sample of origin, sequenced in a study of OX40 agonist ivuxolimab in advanced cancers. The table came from immunoSEQ multiplex PCR; TCRdb's copy has only in-frame clones and leaves some out. The sample has 70,000 or so clones; about 89% are singletons. The sequenced sample was CD4+ or CD8+ T cells sorted from blood, obtained in a trial of the OX40 agonist ivuxolimab. The receptors derive from an adult with an advanced solid tumor such as melanoma, head and neck, liver or kidney cancer.

The rearrangement uses TRBV27 and TRBJ1-2; D remains unclear. CDR3 size: 15 residues. V dropped 2 bases and J dropped 3 bases, with 13 bases sitting between them. Germline V gene sequence: CDR1 MNHEY, CDR2 SMNVEV (reference sequence). The CDR3 DNA reads TGTGCCAGCAGTTTAGCCGGCAGCCTTGACTATGGCTACACCTTC. Protein sequence: CASSLAGSLDYGYTF.

The DNA of the CDR3 is TGTGCCAGTAGTATACGGCTCCGGCGGGGCACTGAAGCTTTCTTT. Translation gives CASSIRLRRGTEAFF. This sequence joins TRBV19 and TRBJ1-1; D uncertain. This CDR3 is 15 amino acids long. V dropped 2 bases and J dropped 4 bases, with 14 bases sitting between them. The V gene's germline CDR1 is LNHDA and CDR2 SQIVND (reference sequence).

The V and J genes are TRBV9 and TRBJ1-5; 7 bases agree with TRBD1. V shed 2 bases, J shed 6 bases, and the junction held 5 bases outside the gene matches. The germline CDR1 and CDR2 sequences are SGDLS and YYNGEE. The CDR3 spans 14 residues. The CDR3 sequence: CASSVTGDSQPQHF. DNA of the CDR3: TGTGCCAGCAGCGTCACAGGGGACAGTCAGCCCCAGCATTTT.

The table lists this clone with a few counts. The chain is built from TRBV5-1 and TRBJ2-2; the D gene is possibly TRBD1 (5 bases). CDR1 and CDR2 (germline): SGHRS, YFSETQ. The CDR3 is 17 amino acids. Deletions cut 2 bases from V and 1 base from J, with 15 bases between. This CDR3 is CASSFIRGGENTGELFF. The CDR3 nucleotides are TGCGCCAGCAGCTTTATAAGGGGCGGTGAGAACACCGGGGAGCTGTTTTTT.

J is TRBJ2-7 and V is TRBV27; 10 bases line up with TRBD1. V dropped 5 bases and J dropped 5; count of bases not matched to a gene: 6. Germline CDR1 reads MNHEY; CDR2 reads SMNVEV (reference sequence). This CDR3 contains 14 residues. CDR3 sequence: CASSPGTGEHEQYF. For the CDR3, the DNA is TGTGCCAGCAGTCCCGGGACAGGGGAGCACGAGCAGTACTTC.

The gene calls are TRBV10-3 and TRBJ1-2; weak D call: TRBD1 (5 bases). V was clipped by 10 bases and J by 3 bases, with 18 bases between them. CDR3 length: 14 residues. Germline V lookup: CDR1 ENHRY, CDR2 SYGVKD. CDR3 in DNA: TGTGCCAGTAAGGGCAGGGATTATGACTATGGCTACACCTTC. Translation gives CASKGRDYDYGYTF.

This chain connects TRBV27 to TRBJ1-1, with D unclear. The V gene's germline CDR1 is MNHEY and CDR2 SMNVEV (reference sequence). Trimming removed 3 bases from V and 0 bases from J, with 11 bases in between. This CDR3 comprises 15 residues. Written as DNA, the CDR3 is TGTGCCAGCAGTTTCACAGCCCTTCTGAACACTGAAGCTTTCTTT. Encoded protein: CASSFTALLNTEAFF.

V usage is TRBV7-2 and J usage is TRBJ2-7; 13 bases agree with TRBD2. Germline CDR1 reads SGHTA; CDR2 reads FQGNSA. V shed 7 bases and J 3 bases; nucleotides not matched to a gene: 3. CDR3 length: 14 amino acids. CDR3 DNA: TGTGCCAGCACCCGGACTAGCGGGAGCTACGAGCAGTACTTC. Residues: CASTRTSGSYEQYF.

This clone appeared a single time. The chain recombines TRBV9 with TRBJ1-1, with D uncertain. The V gene lost 0 bases and the J gene lost 5 bases, with 14 bases spanning the gap. There are 15 residues in the CDR3. Looked up from germline, CDR1 is SGDLS and CDR2 is YYNGEE. The CDR3 DNA reads TGTGCCAGCAGCGTAGGACGAGAGCCCAGGACTGAAGCTTTCTTT. It encodes CASSVGREPRTEAFF.

The rearrangement uses TRBV4-3 and TRBJ1-2; D unresolved. V lost 0 bases, J lost 8 bases, and 13 bases lay in between. The germline gives CDR1 LGHNA, CDR2 YSLEER. This CDR3 contains 14 residues. The CDR3 nucleotides are TGCGCCAGCAGCCAAGATCAGATTGCTAGGGGCTACACCTTC. It yields the protein CASSQDQIARGYTF.

V is TRBV5-4 and J is TRBJ1-2; D not certain. V was shortened by 0 bases and J by 5 bases, with 5 bases between the two germline ends. This CDR3 has 12 amino acids. Germline CDR1 is SGHNT and CDR2 is YYREEE (reference sequence). The CDR3 is CASSLGEYGYTF. CDR3 DNA: TGTGCCAGCAGCTTGGGTGAATATGGCTACACCTTC.

This sequence joins TRBV5-6 and TRBJ2-2; 11 bases map to TRBD2. Germline assignment: CDR1 SGHDT and CDR2 YYEEEE. This CDR3 contains 16 residues. Trimming removed 0 bases from V and 5 bases from J; junction bases left unmatched: 3. CDR3 coding DNA: TGTGCCAGCAGCTTGGTAGCGGGGGGGCGTACCGGGGAGCTGTTTTTT. It yields the protein CASSLVAGGRTGELFF. The entire variable domain, with the rest obtained from reference TRBV5-6 and TRBJ2-2, is as follows: DAGVTQSPTHLIKTRGQQVTLRCSPKSGHDTVSWYQQALGQGPQFIFQYYEEEERQRGNFPDRFSGHQFPNYSSELNVNALLLGDSALYLCASSLVAGGRTGELFFGEGSRLTVL.

The chain carries TRBV28 and TRBJ1-2; 9 nucleotides agree with TRBD1. Germline assignment: CDR1 MDHEN and CDR2 SYDVKM. The trim removed 7 bases at V and 4 bases at J, leaving 7 bases unmatched. The CDR3 is made up of 14 amino acids. This CDR3 reads CASKPGQGGYGYTF. In nucleotides, the CDR3 is TGTGCCAGCAAACCGGGACAGGGAGGCTATGGCTACACCTTC.

The gene calls are TRBV4-3 and TRBJ1-6; D is possibly TRBD1 (6 bases). Germline CDR1 LGHNA, CDR2 YSLEER. The CDR3 extends over 15 amino acids. V lost 0 bases and J 9 bases, leaving 12 bases between the germline ends. CDR3 nucleotide sequence: TGCGCCAGCAGCCAAGATAGAGGGGGGTCTTCACCCCTCCACTTT. It codes for CASSQDRGGSSPLHF.

The chain couples TRBV6-6 to TRBJ1-5; 8 bases match TRBD1. J gave up 3 bases and V 6 bases, and 7 bases lay outside the gene matches. This CDR3 contains 15 residues. Germline CDR1 is MNHNY and CDR2 is SVGAGI (reference sequence). CDR3 DNA sequence: TGTGCCAGCAGCGGCACAGGGGGGAACAATCAGCCCCAGCATTTT. Translation: CASSGTGGNNQPQHF.

This chain links TRBV28 with TRBJ1-2; D unclear. V was shortened by 3 bases and J by 4 bases, with 9 bases between the two germline ends. Per the germline V gene, CDR1 is MDHEN and CDR2 is SYDVKM. CDR3 length: 13 amino acids. CDR3 sequence (DNA): TGTGCCAGCAGTTTTCGGGGTGTCTATGGCTACACCTTC. Protein: CASSFRGVYGYTF.

The CDR3 protein is CASSPLGQGRNYGYTF. For the CDR3, the DNA is TGTGCCAGCAGCCCCCTGGGACAGGGGAGAAACTATGGCTACACCTTC. V is TRBV14 and J is TRBJ1-2; TRBD1 agrees at 10 bases. V lost 4 bases and J lost 2; bases outside the gene matches: 7. Germline V gene sequence: CDR1 SGHDN, CDR2 FVKESK. The CDR3 sequence is 16 residues long. The full variable domain, in which reference TRBV14 and TRBJ1-2 provide the parts outside the CDR3, is EAGVTQFPSHSVIEKGQTVTLRCDPISGHDNLYWYRRVMGKEIKFLLHFVKESKQDESGMPNNRFLAERTGGTYSTLKVQPAELEDSGVYFCASSPLGQGRNYGYTFGSGTRLTVV.

The chain recombines TRBV5-1 with TRBJ1-1, with D perhaps TRBD1 (6 bases). Per the germline V gene, CDR1 is SGHRS and CDR2 is YFSETQ. Trimming removed 4 bases at V and 6 bases at J, with 16 bases between. CDR3 length: 14 residues. The CDR3 sequence is CASSGGGSPPEAFF. DNA of the CDR3: TGCGCCAGCAGCGGAGGGGGATCCCCTCCTGAAGCTTTCTTT.

V usage is TRBV5-1 and J usage is TRBJ1-5; TRBD1 agrees at 8 bases. Germline V gene lookup returns CDR1 SGHRS and CDR2 YFSETQ. This CDR3 has 15 amino acids. V lost 1 base, J lost 7 bases, and 7 bases stayed unmatched. The CDR3 sequence is CASSLSQGAGQPQHF. CDR3 sequence (DNA): TGCGCCAGCAGCTTGAGTCAGGGGGCAGGCCAGCCCCAGCATTTT.

This clone was seen just once. J is TRBJ1-1 and V is TRBV7-9; 9 bases agree with TRBD1. The germline gives CDR1 SEHNR, CDR2 FQNEAQ (reference sequence). V gave up 5 bases and J gave up 10 bases; unmatched junction bases: 2. The CDR3 length is 11 residues. The CDR3 loop reads CASSQDRGAFF. The CDR3 DNA reads TGTGCCAGCAGCCAGGACAGGGGAGCTTTCTTT. The entire variable domain, with the rest obtained from reference TRBV7-9 and TRBJ1-1, is as follows: DTGVSQNPRHKITKRGQNVTFRCDPISEHNRLYWYRQTLGQGPEFLTYFQNEAQLEKSRLLSDRFSAERPKGSFSTLEIQRTEQGDSAMYLCASSQDRGAFFGQGTRLTVV.

J is TRBJ1-2 and V is TRBV10-3; D is uncertain. From germline, CDR1 is ENHRY and CDR2 SYGVKD. The germline V and J ends were trimmed by 2 bases and 2 bases, with 9 bases remaining between them. This CDR3 spans 14 amino acids. DNA for the CDR3: TGTGCCATCAGTGAGCCTAACTTCAACTATGGCTACACCTTC. It specifies CAISEPNFNYGYTF.